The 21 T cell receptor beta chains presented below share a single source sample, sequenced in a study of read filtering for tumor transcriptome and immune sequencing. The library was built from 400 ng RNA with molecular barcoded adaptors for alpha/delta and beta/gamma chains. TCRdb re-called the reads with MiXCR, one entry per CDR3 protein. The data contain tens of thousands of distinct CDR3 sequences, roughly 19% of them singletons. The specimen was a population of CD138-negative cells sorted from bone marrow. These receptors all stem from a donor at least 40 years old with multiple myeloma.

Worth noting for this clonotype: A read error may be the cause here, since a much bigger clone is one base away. CDR3 sequence: CASSFLTGRGHQPQHF. CDR3 bases: TGTGCCAGTAGTTTTCTTACAGGGAGAGGCCATCAGCCCCAGCATTTT. The V call is TRBV19, the J call TRBJ1-5, with a tentative D call TRBD1 (6 bases). The CDR3 contains 16 residues. V was trimmed by 5 bases and J by 5 bases, leaving 19 bases between them. Germline V gives CDR1 LNHDA, CDR2 SQIVND (reference sequence). Combining the CDR3 with reference TRBV19 and TRBJ1-5 gives the whole variable domain DGGITQSPKYLFRKEGQNVTLSCEQNLNHDAMYWYRQDPGQGLRLIYYSQIVNDFQKGDIAEGYSVSREKKESFPLTVTSAQKNPTAFYLCASSFLTGRGHQPQHFGDGTRLSIL.

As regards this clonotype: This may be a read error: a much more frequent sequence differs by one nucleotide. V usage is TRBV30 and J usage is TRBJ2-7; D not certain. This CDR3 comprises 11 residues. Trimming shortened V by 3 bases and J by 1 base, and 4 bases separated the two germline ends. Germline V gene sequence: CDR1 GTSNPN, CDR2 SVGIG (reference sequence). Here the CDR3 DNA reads TGTGCCTGGAGACCATCCTACGAGCAGTACTTC. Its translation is CAWRPSYEQYF. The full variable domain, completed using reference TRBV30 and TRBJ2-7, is SQTIHQWPATLVQPVGSPLSLECTVEGTSNPNLYWYRQAAGRGLQLLFYSVGIGQISSEVPQNLSASRPQDRQFILSSKKLLLSDSGFYLCAWRPSYEQYFGPGTRLTVT.

The CDR3 DNA reads as TGTGCCAGCAGCTCGCAGCCCCCCTGGACTAGCGGCCGTTACTCCTACAATGAGCAGTTCTTC. It encodes CASSSQPPWTSGRYSYNEQFF. The chain has TRBV7-3 and TRBJ2-1; 10 positions match TRBD2. With V trimmed by 4 bases and J by 0 bases, 18 bases remained unmatched. There are 21 residues in the CDR3. Germline V gives CDR1 SGHTA, CDR2 FQGTGA.

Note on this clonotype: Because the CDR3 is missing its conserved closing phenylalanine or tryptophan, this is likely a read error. The CDR3 nucleotides read TGCGCCAGCAGCCAAGATGAGGGCGGGAGTCGGCGGGAGCAGTACTAC. Residues: CASSQDEGGSRREQYY. The chain couples TRBV4-1 to TRBJ2-7; 7 bases match TRBD2. V lost 0 bases and J lost 7; bases outside the gene matches: 12. Germline loops: CDR1 MGHRA, CDR2 YSYEKL. The CDR3 is made up of 16 amino acids.

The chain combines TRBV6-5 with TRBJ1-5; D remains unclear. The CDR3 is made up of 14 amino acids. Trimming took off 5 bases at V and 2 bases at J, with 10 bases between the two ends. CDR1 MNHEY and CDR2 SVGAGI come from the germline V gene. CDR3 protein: CASSNAAGNQPQHF. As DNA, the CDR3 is TGTGCCAGCAGTAACGCGGCAGGCAATCAGCCCCAGCATTTT.

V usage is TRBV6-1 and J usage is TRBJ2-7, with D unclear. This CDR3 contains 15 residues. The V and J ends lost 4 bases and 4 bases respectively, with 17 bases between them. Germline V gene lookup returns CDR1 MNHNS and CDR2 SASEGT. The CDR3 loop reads CASSVMPQSSYEQYF. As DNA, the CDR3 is TGTGCCAGCAGTGTTATGCCGCAAAGCTCTTACGAGCAGTACTTC.

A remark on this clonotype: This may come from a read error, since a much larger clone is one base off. Written as DNA, the CDR3 is TGTGCCTGCAGCTCTGGCCAGAGCAGGACTCACACTGAAGCTTTCTTT. This gives the protein CACSSGQSRTHTEAFF. V usage is TRBV7-9 and J usage is TRBJ1-1; D gene ambiguous. Germline CDR1 SEHNR, CDR2 FQNEAQ (reference sequence). This CDR3 has 16 residues. Looking up the rest from reference TRBV7-9 and TRBJ1-1 gives the full variable domain: DTGVSQNPRHKITKRGQNVTFRCDPISEHNRLYWYRQTLGQGPEFLTYFQNEAQLEKSRLLSDRFSAERPKGSFSTLEIQRTEQGDSAMYLCACSSGQSRTHTEAFFGQGTRLTVV.

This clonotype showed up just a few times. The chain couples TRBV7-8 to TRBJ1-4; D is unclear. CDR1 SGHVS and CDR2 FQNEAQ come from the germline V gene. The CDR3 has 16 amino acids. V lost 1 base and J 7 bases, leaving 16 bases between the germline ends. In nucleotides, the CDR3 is TGTGCCAGCAGCTTAGGATGGACCCAACCGAGTGAAAAACTGTTTTTT. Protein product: CASSLGWTQPSEKLFF.

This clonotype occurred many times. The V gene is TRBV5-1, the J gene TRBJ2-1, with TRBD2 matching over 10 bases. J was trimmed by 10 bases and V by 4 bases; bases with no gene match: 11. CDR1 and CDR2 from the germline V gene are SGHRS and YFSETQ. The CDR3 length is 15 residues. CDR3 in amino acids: CASSQTSGSFGEQFF. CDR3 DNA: TGCGCCAGCAGCCAGACTAGCGGGTCTTTTGGGGAGCAGTTCTTC.

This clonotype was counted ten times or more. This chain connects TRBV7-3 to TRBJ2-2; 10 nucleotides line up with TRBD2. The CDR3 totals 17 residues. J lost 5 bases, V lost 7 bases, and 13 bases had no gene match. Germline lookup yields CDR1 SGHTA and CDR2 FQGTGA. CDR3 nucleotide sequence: TGTGCCAGCACCTCGGGAGCGGGGGGGCTGTCTACCGGGGAGCTGTTTTTT. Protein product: CASTSGAGGLSTGELFF.

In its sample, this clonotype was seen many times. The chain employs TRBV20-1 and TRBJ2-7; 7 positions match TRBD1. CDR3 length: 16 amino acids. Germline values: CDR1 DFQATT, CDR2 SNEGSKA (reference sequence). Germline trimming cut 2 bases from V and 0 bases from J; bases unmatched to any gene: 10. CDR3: CSARLRQQGSSYEQYF. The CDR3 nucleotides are TGCAGTGCTAGACTTCGGCAACAGGGGAGCTCCTACGAGCAGTACTTC.

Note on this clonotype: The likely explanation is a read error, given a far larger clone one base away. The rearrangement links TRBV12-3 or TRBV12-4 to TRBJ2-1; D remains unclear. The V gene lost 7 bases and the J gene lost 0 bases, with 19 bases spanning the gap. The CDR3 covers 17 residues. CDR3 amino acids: CASTVNSRISSYNEQFF. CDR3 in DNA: TGTGCCAGCACCGTCAATTCTAGAATAAGCTCCTACAATGAGCAGTTCTTC.

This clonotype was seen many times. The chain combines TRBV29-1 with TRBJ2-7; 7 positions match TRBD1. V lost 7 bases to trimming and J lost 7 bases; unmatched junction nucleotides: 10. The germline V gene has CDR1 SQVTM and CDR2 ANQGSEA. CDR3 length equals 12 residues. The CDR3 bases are TGCAGCGGGGGGACAGCTACGGGTGAGCAGTACTTC. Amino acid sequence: CSGGTATGEQYF.

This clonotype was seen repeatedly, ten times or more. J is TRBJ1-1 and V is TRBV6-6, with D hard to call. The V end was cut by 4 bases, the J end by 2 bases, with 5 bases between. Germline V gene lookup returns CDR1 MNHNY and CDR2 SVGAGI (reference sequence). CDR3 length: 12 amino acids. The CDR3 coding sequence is TGTGCCAGCAGTTGGGGAAACACTGAAGCTTTCTTT. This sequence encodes CASSWGNTEAFF.

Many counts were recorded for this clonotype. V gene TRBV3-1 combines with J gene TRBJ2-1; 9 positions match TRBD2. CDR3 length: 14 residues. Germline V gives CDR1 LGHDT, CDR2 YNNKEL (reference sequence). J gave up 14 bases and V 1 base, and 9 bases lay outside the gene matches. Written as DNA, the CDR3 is TGTGCCAGCAGCCAAGGTGTTCGCGGGGGGGCCAAGTTCTTC. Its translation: CASSQGVRGGAKFF.

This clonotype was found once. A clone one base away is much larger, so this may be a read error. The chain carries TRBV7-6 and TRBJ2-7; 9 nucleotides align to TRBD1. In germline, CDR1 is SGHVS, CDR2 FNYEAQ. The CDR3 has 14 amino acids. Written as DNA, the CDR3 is TGTGCTAGCGGCCAGGGACAGGGCGCCTACGAGCAGTACTTC. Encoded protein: CASGQGQGAYEQYF.

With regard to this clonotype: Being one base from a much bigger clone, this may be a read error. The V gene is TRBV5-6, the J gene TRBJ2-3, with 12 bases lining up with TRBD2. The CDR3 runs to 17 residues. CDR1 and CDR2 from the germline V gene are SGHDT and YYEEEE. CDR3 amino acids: CAGSSTSGSRNTDTQYF. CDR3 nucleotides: TGTGCCGGCAGCTCGACTAGCGGGAGCCGAAACACAGATACGCAGTATTTT.

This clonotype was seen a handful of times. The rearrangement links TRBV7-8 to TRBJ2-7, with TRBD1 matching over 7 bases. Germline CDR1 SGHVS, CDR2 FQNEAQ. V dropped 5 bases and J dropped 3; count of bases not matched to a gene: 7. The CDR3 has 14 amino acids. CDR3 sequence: CASSTGTVIYEQYF. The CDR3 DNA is TGTGCCAGCAGCACCGGGACAGTCATCTACGAGCAGTACTTC.

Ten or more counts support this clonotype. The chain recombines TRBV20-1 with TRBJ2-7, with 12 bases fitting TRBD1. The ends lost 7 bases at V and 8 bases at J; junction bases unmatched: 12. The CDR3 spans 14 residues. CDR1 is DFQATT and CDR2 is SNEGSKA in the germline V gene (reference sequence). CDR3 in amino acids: CSVTPPGQGAKQYF. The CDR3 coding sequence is TGCAGTGTTACCCCTCCGGGACAGGGGGCGAAGCAGTACTTC.

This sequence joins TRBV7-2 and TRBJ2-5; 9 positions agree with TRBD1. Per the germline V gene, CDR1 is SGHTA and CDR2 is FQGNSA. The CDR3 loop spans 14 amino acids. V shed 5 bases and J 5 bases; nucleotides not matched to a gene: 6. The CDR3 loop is CASSGTGGLETQYF. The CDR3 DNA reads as TGTGCCAGCAGCGGAACAGGGGGCTTGGAGACCCAGTACTTC.

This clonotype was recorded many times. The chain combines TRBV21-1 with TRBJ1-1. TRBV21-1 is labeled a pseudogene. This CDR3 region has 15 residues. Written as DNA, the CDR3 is TGTGCCAGCCCCCAAGGAGAACCCAACCACACTGAAGCTTTCTTT. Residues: CASPQGEPNHTEAFF.